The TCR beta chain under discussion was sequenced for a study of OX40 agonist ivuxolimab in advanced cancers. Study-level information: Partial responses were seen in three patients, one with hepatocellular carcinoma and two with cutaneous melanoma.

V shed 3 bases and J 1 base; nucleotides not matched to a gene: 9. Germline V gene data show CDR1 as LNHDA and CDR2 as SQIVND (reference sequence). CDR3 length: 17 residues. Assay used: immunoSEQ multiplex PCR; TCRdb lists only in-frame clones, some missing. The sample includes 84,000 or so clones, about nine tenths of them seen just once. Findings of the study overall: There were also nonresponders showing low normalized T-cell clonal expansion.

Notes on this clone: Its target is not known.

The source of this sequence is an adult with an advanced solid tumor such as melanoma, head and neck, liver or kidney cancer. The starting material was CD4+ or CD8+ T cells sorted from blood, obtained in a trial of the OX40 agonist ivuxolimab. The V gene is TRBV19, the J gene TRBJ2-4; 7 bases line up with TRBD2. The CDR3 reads CASSMVGGNLAKNIQYF. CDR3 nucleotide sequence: TGTGCCAGTAGTATGGTGGGGGGGAACTTGGCCAAAAACATTCAGTACTTC.